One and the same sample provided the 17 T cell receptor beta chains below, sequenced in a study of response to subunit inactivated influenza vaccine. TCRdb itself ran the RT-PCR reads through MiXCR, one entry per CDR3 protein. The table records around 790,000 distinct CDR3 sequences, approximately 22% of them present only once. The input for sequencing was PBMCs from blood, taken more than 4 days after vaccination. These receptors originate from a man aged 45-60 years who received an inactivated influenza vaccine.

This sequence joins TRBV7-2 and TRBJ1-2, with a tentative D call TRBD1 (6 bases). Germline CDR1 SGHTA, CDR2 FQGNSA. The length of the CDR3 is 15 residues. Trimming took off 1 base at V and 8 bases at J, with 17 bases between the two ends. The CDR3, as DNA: TGTGCCAGCAGCTTAGGGGGGGCTCGGTTGGGAGGCTACACCTTC. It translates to CASSLGGARLGGYTF.

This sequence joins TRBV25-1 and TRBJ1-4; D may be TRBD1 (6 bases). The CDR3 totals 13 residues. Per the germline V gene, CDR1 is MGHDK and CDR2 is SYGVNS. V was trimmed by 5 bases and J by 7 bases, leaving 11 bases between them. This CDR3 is CASSPGVTEKLFF. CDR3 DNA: TGTGCCAGCAGTCCAGGGGTTACTGAAAAACTGTTTTTT. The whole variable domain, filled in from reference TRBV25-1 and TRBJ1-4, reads EADIYQTPRYLVIGTGKKITLECSQTMGHDKMYWYQQDPGMELHLIHYSYGVNSTEKGDLSSESTVSRIRTEHFPLTLESARPSHTSQYLCASSPGVTEKLFFGSGTQLSVL.

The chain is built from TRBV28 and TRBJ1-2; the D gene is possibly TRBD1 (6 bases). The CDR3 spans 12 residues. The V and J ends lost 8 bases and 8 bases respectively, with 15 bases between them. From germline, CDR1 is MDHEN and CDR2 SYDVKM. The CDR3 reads CASRGGRGGYTF. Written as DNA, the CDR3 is TGTGCCAGCCGGGGGGGGCGAGGGGGCTACACCTTC.

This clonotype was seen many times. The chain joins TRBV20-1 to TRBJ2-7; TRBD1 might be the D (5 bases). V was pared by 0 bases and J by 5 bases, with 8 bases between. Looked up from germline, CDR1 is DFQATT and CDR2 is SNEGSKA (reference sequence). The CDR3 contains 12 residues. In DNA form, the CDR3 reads TGCAGTGCTAGAGATATCAGGGACGAGCAGTACTTC. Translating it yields CSARDIRDEQYF.

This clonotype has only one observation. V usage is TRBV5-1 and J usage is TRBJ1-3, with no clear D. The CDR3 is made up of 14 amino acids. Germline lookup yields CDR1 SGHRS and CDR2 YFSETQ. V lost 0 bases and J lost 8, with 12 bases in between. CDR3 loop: CASSLAADRHTIYF. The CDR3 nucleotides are TGCGCCAGCAGCTTGGCGGCAGACCGACACACCATATATTTT.

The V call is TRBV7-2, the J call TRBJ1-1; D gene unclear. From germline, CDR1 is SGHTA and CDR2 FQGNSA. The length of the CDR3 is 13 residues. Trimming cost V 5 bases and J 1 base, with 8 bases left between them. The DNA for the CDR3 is TGTGCCAGCAGCACGTGGTCGAACACTGAAGCTTTCTTT. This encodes CASSTWSNTEAFF.

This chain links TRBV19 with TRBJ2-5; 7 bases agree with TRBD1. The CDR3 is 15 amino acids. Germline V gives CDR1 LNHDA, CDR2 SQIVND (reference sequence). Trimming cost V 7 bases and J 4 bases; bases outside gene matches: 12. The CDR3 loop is CASTQHGQAAETQYF. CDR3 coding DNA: TGTGCCAGTACCCAACATGGACAGGCAGCAGAGACCCAGTACTTC.

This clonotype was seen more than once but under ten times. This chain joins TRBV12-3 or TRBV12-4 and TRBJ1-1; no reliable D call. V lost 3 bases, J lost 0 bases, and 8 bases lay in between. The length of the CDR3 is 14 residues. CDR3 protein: CASSFGSMNTEAFF. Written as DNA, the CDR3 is TGTGCCAGCAGTTTTGGCAGCATGAACACTGAAGCTTTCTTT.

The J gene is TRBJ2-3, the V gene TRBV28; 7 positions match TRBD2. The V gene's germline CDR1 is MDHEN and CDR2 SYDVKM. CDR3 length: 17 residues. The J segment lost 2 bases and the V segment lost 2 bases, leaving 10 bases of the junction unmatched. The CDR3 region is CASSLARLAPATDTQYF. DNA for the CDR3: TGTGCCAGCAGTTTAGCCCGACTAGCCCCGGCCACAGATACGCAGTATTTT.

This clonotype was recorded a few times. CDR3 in amino acids: CASRKDRLGIQYF. The CDR3, as DNA: TGTGCCAGTAGGAAGGATCGGCTAGGCATTCAGTACTTC. The J gene is TRBJ2-4, the V gene TRBV19; D is unclear. The CDR3 has 13 residues. With 6 bases removed from V and 9 bases from J, the gap between germline ends came to 15 bases. Germline CDR1 reads LNHDA; CDR2 reads SQIVND (reference sequence).

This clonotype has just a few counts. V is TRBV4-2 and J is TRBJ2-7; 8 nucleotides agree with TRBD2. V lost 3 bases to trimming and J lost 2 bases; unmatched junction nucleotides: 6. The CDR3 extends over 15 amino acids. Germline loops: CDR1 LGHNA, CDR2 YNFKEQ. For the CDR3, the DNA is TGTGCCAGCAGCCAGAGGCGGGAGGCGACCTACGAGCAGTACTTC. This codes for CASSQRREATYEQYF.

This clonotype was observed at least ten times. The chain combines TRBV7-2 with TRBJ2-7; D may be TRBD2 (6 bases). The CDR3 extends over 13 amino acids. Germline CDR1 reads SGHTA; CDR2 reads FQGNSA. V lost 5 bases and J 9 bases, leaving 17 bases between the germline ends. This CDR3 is CASSAGLGVRQYF. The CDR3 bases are TGTGCCAGCAGCGCGGGACTGGGGGTTCGGCAGTACTTC.

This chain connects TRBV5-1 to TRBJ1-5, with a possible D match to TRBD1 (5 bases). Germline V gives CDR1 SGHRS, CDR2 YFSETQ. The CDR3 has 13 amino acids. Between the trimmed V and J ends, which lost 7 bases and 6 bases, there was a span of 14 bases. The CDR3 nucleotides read TGCGCCAGCCGGGGAGGGGAGGGTCAGCCCCAGCATTTT. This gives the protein CASRGGEGQPQHF.

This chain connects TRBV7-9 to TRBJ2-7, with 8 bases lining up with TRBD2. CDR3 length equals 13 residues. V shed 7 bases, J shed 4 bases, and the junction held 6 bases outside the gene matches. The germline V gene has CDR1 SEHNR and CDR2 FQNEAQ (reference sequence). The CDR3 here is CASNPPGGYEQYF. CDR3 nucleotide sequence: TGTGCCAGCAACCCTCCGGGGGGGTACGAGCAGTACTTC.

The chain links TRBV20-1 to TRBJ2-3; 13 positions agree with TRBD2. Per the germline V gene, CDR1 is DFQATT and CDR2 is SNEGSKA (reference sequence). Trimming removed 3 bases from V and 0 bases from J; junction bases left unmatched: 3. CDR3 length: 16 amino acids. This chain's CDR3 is CSASGTSGTSTDTQYF. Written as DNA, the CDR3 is TGCAGTGCTAGTGGGACTAGCGGGACTAGCACAGATACGCAGTATTTT.

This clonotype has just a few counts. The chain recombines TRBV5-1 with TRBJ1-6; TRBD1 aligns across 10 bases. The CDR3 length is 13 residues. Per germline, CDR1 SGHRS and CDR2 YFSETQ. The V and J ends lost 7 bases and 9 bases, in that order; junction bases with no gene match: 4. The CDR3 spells CASGTGDGSPLHF. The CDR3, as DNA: TGCGCCAGCGGGACAGGGGATGGTTCACCCCTCCACTTT.

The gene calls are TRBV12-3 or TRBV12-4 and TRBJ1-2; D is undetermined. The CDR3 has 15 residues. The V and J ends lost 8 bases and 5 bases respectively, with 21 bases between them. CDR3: CASSPVDSVPYGYTF. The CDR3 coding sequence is TGTGCCAGCTCGCCAGTTGATTCTGTGCCTTATGGCTACACCTTC.